This T cell receptor (beta chain) came from a study of blood T cells in healthy people across ages (dated by TCRdb to the mid-2010s). Regarding the study in general: In model experiments, template switching captured about one uniquely barcoded TCR beta cDNA molecule for every two T cells. To avoid experimental bias, donors of different ages were distributed randomly across sequencing lanes. Donors were grouped into four age groups: young (average approximately 15 years), middle-aged (approximately 41), aged (about 59) and long-lived (approximately 81). The study analyzed two additional independent replicas of 1 million unique cDNA reads from the same blood draw for two donors, one aged 18 to 30 and one aged 80 or older. The study measured age-related changes in TCR beta repertoire diversity using deep sequencing normalized with unique cDNA molecular identifiers. The full study reports these points: Observed TCR beta diversity per million T cells fell roughly linearly with age, and a significant reduction was already apparent by age about 36. The CMV infection status of donors was not known, potentially confounding age-related changes in expanded clonotypes. Observed TCR beta diversity correlated strongly with the percentage of naive T cells measured by flow cytometry. Since profiling was done on bulk unsorted PBMCs, naive and antigen-experienced compartments could not be conclusively compared. Total diversity estimates from one million sequenced T cells were considered lower bounds and underestimates. Compared with the aged group, more naive CD4+ T cells, fewer expanded clones and increased TCR diversity were shown by the long-lived group, suggesting age selection.

Donors were 39 systemically healthy Caucasian individuals from Russia aged roughly 6 to 90 years. Each donor gave 8 to 10 milliliters of peripheral blood, collected into EDTA-treated Vacutainer tubes. Ficoll-Paque density-gradient centrifugation was used to isolate PBMCs, with at least 7 million per sample. Trizol reagent was used to extract total RNA from the PBMCs, yielding at least 5.5 micrograms per sample. For every donor, an aliquot of PBMCs went through flow cytometry to measure the percentages of naive CD45RAhigh/CD27high T cells. To prepare the library, 5' RACE was applied. The instrument was an Illumina HiSeq 2500. The second PCR ran for roughly 7 to 11 cycles and used a J-beta primer mix along with a sample-barcoded 5' primer. A template-switch 5' adaptor carrying 12 random nucleotides introduced a unique molecular identifier onto each TCR beta cDNA molecule. At least 2.5 million CDR3-containing paired-end reads were obtained from each sample. First-strand cDNA synthesis was performed from all RNA using the Mint cDNA synthesis kit, with priming by a TRBC-specific oligonucleotide. Following uracil-DNA glycosylase treatment, a first 18-cycle PCR with universal primers M1SS and BC2_uni_R was performed on all cDNA. The study's processing was this. For normalization, 1 million high-quality reads were randomly selected from each sample, with every read carrying a distinct molecular identifier. Reads with shared molecular identifiers were discarded instead of being binned into consensus sequences. CDR3 identification, clonotype clustering and error correction used MiTCR with a Q25 quality threshold and the strictest error-elimination algorithm. A nonparametric unseen species model with Euler transformation was used to estimate a lower bound on total TCR beta diversity. In TCRdb, the public reads were trimmed at Q25 with fastp and aligned with MiXCR, with productive beta chains retained. Rows matching on CDR3 protein sequence are summarized as one entry with the most common DNA and genes. V and J calls and clone size were set by TCRdb, not the authors. The sample yields 1,500,000 or so distinct CDR3 sequences; 55% to 75% were counted once. The top ten constitute 6.5% to 8.5% of the sample.

Remarks on this clonotype: Which antigen it targets is not known. Base qualities are not at hand, and no much larger clone is one base apart.

The sample consisted of blood. The sequence was obtained from a young man in good health.

The CDR3 loop reads CASSEGSSGADTQYF. The DNA sequence is TGTGCCAGCAGTGAAGGGAGCAGCGGGGCAGATACGCAGTATTTT. This chain is built from TRBV6-1 and TRBJ2-3; 7 of the junction bases match TRBD2. Sequences MNHNS (CDR1) and SASEGT (CDR2) are obtained from the germline V gene. V lost 1 base and J lost 4 bases, and the count of bases not matched to a germline gene is 5. From the cysteine through the phenylalanine, the CDR3 covers 15 amino acids. The kept DNA is CDR3 alone, 45 bases in frame from the first base.